This T cell receptor (beta chain) derives from a study of Graves' ophthalmopathy and Graves' hyperthyroidism. The source of the PBMCs was 10 ml of fresh peripheral blood. The V end lost 5 bases, the J end lost 5 bases, and 10 bases lay between the germline ends. Germline CDR1 and CDR2: SEHNR and FQNEAQ (reference sequence). CDR3 length: 12 residues. There are many counts of this clonotype. RNA transcripts were the source from which TCR beta CDR3 regions were amplified. Second-round multiplex PCR came after a first-round RT-PCR that employed HTBI primers. TCRdb re-called the multiplex PCR reads through MiXCR, storing one row per CDR3 protein. The table has roughly 700,000 distinct CDR3 sequences, around 40% seen once.

The specimen was peripheral blood. J is TRBJ2-7 and V is TRBV7-9; maybe TRBD2 (5 bases). The TCR sequence derives from an adult man with Graves' ophthalmopathy. The DNA of the CDR3 is TGTGCCAGCAGCGCGGGTGTCCACGAGCAGTACTTC. Its translation: CASSAGVHEQYF.